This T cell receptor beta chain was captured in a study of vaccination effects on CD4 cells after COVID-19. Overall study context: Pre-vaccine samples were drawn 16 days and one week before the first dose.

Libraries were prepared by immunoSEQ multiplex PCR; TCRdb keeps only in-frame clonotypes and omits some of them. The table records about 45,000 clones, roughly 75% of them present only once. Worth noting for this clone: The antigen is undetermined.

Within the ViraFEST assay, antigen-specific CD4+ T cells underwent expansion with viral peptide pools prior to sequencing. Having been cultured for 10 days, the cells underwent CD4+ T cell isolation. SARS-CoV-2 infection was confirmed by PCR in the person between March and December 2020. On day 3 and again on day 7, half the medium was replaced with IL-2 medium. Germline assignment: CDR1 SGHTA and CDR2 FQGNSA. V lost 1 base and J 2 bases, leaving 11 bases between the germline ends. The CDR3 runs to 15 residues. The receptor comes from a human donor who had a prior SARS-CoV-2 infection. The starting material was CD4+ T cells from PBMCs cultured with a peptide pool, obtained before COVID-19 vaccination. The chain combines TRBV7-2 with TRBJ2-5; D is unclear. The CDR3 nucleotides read TGTGCCAGCAGCTTAGTCCGCGGAAATCAAGAGACCCAGTACTTC. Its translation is CASSLVRGNQETQYF.